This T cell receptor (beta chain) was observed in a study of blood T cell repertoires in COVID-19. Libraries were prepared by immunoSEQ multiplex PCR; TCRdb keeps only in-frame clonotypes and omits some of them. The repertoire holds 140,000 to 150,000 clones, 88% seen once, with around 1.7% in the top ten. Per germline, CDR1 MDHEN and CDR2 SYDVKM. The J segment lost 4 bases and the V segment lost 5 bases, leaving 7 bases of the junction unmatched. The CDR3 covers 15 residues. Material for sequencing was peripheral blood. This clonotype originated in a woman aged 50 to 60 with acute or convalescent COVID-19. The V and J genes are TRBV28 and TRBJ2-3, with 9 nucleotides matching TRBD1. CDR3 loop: CASSTGGAPPDTQYF. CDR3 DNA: TGTGCCAGCAGTACAGGGGGCGCTCCCCCAGATACGCAGTATTTT. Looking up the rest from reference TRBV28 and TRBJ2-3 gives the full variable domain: DVKVTQSSRYLVKRTGEKVFLECVQDMDHENMFWYRQDPGLGLRLIYFSYDVKMKEKGDIPEGYSVSREKKERFSLILESASTNQTSMYLCASSTGGAPPDTQYFGPGTRLTVL.